Following are 13 T cell receptor beta chains from one sample sequenced in a study of T cells in Graves' hyperthyroidism and ophthalmopathy. The TCR beta CDR3 regions underwent amplification using RNA transcripts as the source. The HTBI primer set was used in a first-round RT-PCR of the TCR CDR3. Using its own MiXCR run on the multiplex PCR reads, TCRdb lists one record per CDR3 protein. The data show about 640,000 distinct CDR3 sequences, roughly 20% seen once. Material: blood. Receptor source: a man aged 25-45 years with Graves' ophthalmopathy.

This clonotype occurred a few times. This chain joins TRBV7-3 and TRBJ2-1; no reliable D call. V was cut by 0 bases and J by 8 bases, with 11 bases left in between. CDR1 SGHTA and CDR2 FQGTGA come from the germline V gene. The CDR3 runs to 14 residues. Here the CDR3 reads CASSLTQESDEQFF. CDR3 sequence (DNA): TGTGCCAGCAGCTTAACGCAGGAAAGCGATGAGCAGTTCTTC.

The chain couples TRBV10-2 to TRBJ1-1; 9 nucleotides match TRBD1. CDR1 and CDR2 from the germline V gene are WSHSY and SAAADI. After removal of 4 bases from V and 4 bases from J, the junction contained 4 bases not matched to a gene. The CDR3 consists of 14 residues. CDR3 DNA: TGCGCCAGCAGTGCACAGGGGGCTGTCACTGAAGCTTTCTTT. Translation gives CASSAQGAVTEAFF.

There are a few counts of this clonotype. The gene calls are TRBV28 and TRBJ2-7; 7 bases map to TRBD1. Germline V gives CDR1 MDHEN, CDR2 SYDVKM. Unmatched junction bases numbered 9, after V lost 7 bases and J lost 3 bases. This CDR3 spans 14 amino acids. The CDR3 region is CASKLTGIRYEQYF. DNA of the CDR3: TGTGCCAGCAAATTGACAGGGATCCGCTACGAGCAGTACTTC.

This clonotype occurred many times. J is TRBJ2-4 and V is TRBV28; 8 bases map to TRBD2. Germline CDR1 MDHEN, CDR2 SYDVKM. The CDR3 is 16 residues long. V trimming: 6 bases; J trimming: 6 bases; junction bases outside the gene matches: 13. Here the CDR3 reads CASRTLAGGFRNIQYF. In DNA, the CDR3 is TGTGCCAGCAGAACCCTGGCGGGAGGTTTCAGAAACATTCAGTACTTC.

This clonotype was observed many times. The chain combines TRBV30 with TRBJ2-3, with D possibly TRBD2 on 5 matching bases. The ends were cut back, 3 bases at V and 2 bases at J, with 15 bases in the middle. Germline V gene lookup returns CDR1 GTSNPN and CDR2 SVGIG (reference sequence). The CDR3 spans 15 residues. In DNA, the CDR3 is TGTGCCTGGAGACGTTGGGGAGACCTCACAGATACGCAGTATTTT. Protein: CAWRRWGDLTDTQYF.

There are many counts of this clonotype. The chain is built from TRBV18 and TRBJ1-1; no clear D. Trimming took off 3 bases at V and 0 bases at J, with 5 bases between the two ends. The CDR3 spans 13 residues. The V gene's germline CDR1 is KGHSH and CDR2 LQKENI. CDR3 sequence (DNA): TGTGCCAGCTCACCCGATATGAACACTGAAGCTTTCTTT. Encoded protein: CASSPDMNTEAFF.

This clonotype has only a few counts. This chain links TRBV4-3 with TRBJ2-1; D uncertain. CDR1 LGHNA and CDR2 YSLEER come from the germline V gene. V lost 0 bases to trimming and J lost 10 bases, with 10 bases between them. The CDR3 runs to 13 residues. DNA of the CDR3: TGCGCCAGCAGCCAAGAGGTTGATGTAGAGCAGTTCTTC. It is translated as CASSQEVDVEQFF.

This clonotype was seen at least ten times. The rearrangement links TRBV30 to TRBJ1-4, with D perhaps TRBD1 (5 bases). This CDR3 contains 15 residues. Trimming cost V 2 bases and J 4 bases, with 14 bases left between them. From germline, CDR1 is GTSNPN and CDR2 SVGIG (reference sequence). The DNA of the CDR3 is TGTGCCTGGAGTACCTACGGGGGGGATAATGAAAAACTGTTTTTT. This gives the protein CAWSTYGGDNEKLFF. Together with reference TRBV30 and TRBJ1-4, the CDR3 gives the full variable domain: SQTIHQWPATLVQPVGSPLSLECTVEGTSNPNLYWYRQAAGRGLQLLFYSVGIGQISSEVPQNLSASRPQDRQFILSSKKLLLSDSGFYLCAWSTYGGDNEKLFFGSGTQLSVL.

This clonotype was observed a handful of times. V and J are TRBV4-1 and TRBJ2-5; possibly TRBD2 for D (6 bases). This CDR3 is 16 amino acids long. Germline V gene lookup returns CDR1 MGHRA and CDR2 YSYEKL. V lost 1 base and J lost 5, with 17 bases in between. The DNA of the CDR3 is TGCGCCAGCAGCCAAGGAGAAGAGCCGGGGGAGGAGACCCAGTACTTC. It translates to CASSQGEEPGEETQYF.

In this sample, this clonotype turned up a few times. The J gene is TRBJ2-4, the V gene TRBV30; unclear D gene. The germline V gene has CDR1 GTSNPN and CDR2 SVGIG (reference sequence). The CDR3 extends over 14 amino acids. V gave up 4 bases and J gave up 0 bases, with 10 bases separating them. The CDR3 DNA reads TGTGCCTGGATGCCAGGCAGAGCCAAAAACATTCAGTACTTC. It specifies CAWMPGRAKNIQYF. Full variable domain (rest looked up from reference TRBV30 and TRBJ2-4): SQTIHQWPATLVQPVGSPLSLECTVEGTSNPNLYWYRQAAGRGLQLLFYSVGIGQISSEVPQNLSASRPQDRQFILSSKKLLLSDSGFYLCAWMPGRAKNIQYFGAGTRLSVL.

The J gene is TRBJ1-3, the V gene TRBV7-2; the D is unclear. Germline V CDR1 and CDR2: SGHTA, FQGNSA. The V gene lost 0 bases and the J gene lost 1 base, with 7 bases spanning the gap. This CDR3 is built from 15 residues. The CDR3 region is CASSLASSSGNTIYF. For the CDR3, the DNA is TGTGCCAGCAGCTTAGCTAGTTCTTCTGGAAACACCATATATTTT.

Many counts were recorded for this clonotype. The chain recombines TRBV12-3 or TRBV12-4 with TRBJ2-3, with D tentatively TRBD1 (5 bases). V was pared by 3 bases and J by 1 base, with 14 bases between. The CDR3 is made up of 16 amino acids. CDR3: CASSLGPGFGTDTQYF. In nucleotides, the CDR3 is TGTGCCAGCAGTTTGGGTCCAGGGTTCGGCACAGATACGCAGTATTTT.

This clonotype was seen many times. The chain employs TRBV11-1 and TRBJ1-1; D is uncertain. The V end was cut by 5 bases, the J end by 2 bases, with 12 bases between. This CDR3 comprises 14 residues. Germline values: CDR1 SGHAT, CDR2 FQDESV (reference sequence). As DNA, the CDR3 is TGTGCCAGCAGCCCCGGAGGCAGTAACACTGAAGCTTTCTTT. As protein: CASSPGGSNTEAFF. Complete variable domain (other parts from reference TRBV11-1 and TRBJ1-1): EAEVAQSPRYKITEKSQAVAFWCDPISGHATLYWYRQILGQGPELLVQFQDESVVDDSQLPKDRFSAERLKGVDSTLKIQPAELGDSAMYLCASSPGGSNTEAFFGQGTRLTVV.